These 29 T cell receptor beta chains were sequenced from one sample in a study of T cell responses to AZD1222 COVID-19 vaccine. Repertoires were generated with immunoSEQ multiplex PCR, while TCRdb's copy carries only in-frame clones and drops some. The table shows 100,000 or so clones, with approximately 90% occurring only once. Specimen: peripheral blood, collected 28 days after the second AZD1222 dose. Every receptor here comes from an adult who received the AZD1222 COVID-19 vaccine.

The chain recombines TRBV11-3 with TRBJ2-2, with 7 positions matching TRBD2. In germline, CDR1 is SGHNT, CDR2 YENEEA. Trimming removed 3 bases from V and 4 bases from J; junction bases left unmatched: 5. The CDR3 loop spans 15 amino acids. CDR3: CASSFLAGATGELFF. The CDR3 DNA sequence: TGTGCCAGCAGCTTCTTAGCGGGCGCCACCGGGGAGCTGTTTTTT.

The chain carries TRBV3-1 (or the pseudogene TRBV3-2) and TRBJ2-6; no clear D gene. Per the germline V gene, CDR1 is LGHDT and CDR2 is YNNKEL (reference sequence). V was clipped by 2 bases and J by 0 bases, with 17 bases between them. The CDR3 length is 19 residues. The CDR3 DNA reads TGTGCCAGCAGCCAAAGGCCTCCGGGTTCAAACTCTGGGGCCAACGTCCTGACTTTC. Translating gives CASSQRPPGSNSGANVLTF.

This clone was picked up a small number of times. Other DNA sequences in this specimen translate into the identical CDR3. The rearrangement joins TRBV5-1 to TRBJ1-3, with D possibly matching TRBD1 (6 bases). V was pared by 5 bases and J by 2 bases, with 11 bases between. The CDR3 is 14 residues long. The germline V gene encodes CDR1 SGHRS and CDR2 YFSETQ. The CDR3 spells CASSSGQTGNTIYF. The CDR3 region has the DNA TGCGCCAGCAGTTCAGGACAGACTGGAAACACCATATATTTT. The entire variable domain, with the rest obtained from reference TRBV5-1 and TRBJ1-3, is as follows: KAGVTQTPRYLIKTRGQQVTLSCSPISGHRSVSWYQQTPGQGLQFLFEYFSETQRNKGNFPGRFSGRQFSNSRSEMNVSTLELGDSALYLCASSSGQTGNTIYFGEGSWLTVV.

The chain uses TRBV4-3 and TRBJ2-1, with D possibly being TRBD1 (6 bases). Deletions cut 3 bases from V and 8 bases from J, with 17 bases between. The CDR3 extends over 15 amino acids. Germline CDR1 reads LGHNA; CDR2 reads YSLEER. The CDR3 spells CASSQELGARHEQFF. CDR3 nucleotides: TGCGCCAGCAGCCAGGAACTGGGGGCAAGGCATGAGCAGTTCTTC.

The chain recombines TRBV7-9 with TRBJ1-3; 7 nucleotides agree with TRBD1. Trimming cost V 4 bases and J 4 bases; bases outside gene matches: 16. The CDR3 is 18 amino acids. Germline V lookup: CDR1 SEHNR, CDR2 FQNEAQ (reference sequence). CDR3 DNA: TGTGCCAGCAGCTCGACAGGGTTCGCTCTTTTCGGGGGAAACACCATATATTTT. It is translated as CASSSTGFALFGGNTIYF. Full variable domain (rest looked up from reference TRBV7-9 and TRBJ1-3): DTGVSQNPRHKITKRGQNVTFRCDPISEHNRLYWYRQTLGQGPEFLTYFQNEAQLEKSRLLSDRFSAERPKGSFSTLEIQRTEQGDSAMYLCASSSTGFALFGGNTIYFGEGSWLTVV.

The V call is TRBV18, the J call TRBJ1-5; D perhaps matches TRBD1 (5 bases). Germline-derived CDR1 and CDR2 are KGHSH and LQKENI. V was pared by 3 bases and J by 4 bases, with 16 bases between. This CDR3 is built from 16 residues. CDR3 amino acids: CASSPGTGGENQPQHF. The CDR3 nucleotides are TGTGCCAGCTCACCCGGAACAGGAGGGGAAAATCAGCCCCAGCATTTT.

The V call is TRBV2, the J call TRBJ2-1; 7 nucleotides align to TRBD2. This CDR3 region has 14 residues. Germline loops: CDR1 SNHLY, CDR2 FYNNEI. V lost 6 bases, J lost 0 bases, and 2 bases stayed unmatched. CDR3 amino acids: CASRLANSYNEQFF. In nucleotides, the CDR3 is TGTGCCAGCAGACTAGCGAACTCCTACAATGAGCAGTTCTTC.

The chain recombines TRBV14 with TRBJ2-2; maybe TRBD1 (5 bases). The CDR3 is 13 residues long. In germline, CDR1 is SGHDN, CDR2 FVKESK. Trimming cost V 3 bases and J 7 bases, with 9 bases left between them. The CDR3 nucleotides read TGTGCCAGCAGCCAGGACACGGGCGGGGAGCTGTTTTTT. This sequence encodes CASSQDTGGELFF.

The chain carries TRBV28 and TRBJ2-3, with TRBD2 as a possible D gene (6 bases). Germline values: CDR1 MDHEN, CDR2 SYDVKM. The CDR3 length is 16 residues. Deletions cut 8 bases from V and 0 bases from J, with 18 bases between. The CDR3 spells CASAGRDAGSTDTQYF. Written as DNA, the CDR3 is TGTGCCAGCGCGGGCCGGGACGCGGGGAGCACAGATACGCAGTATTTT.

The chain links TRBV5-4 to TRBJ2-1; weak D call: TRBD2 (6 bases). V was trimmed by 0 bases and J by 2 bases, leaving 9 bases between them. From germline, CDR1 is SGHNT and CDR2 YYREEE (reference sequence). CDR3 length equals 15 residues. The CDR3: CASSLGGETYNEQFF. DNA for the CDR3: TGTGCCAGCAGCTTGGGGGGGGAGACCTACAATGAGCAGTTCTTC.

This CDR3 reads CASSFLLWDYEQYF. The CDR3 region has the DNA TGTGCCAGCAGCTTTCTTTTGTGGGACTACGAGCAGTACTTC. This rearrangement joins TRBV12-1 to TRBJ2-7. TRBV12-1 is a documented pseudogene. The CDR3 has 14 residues.

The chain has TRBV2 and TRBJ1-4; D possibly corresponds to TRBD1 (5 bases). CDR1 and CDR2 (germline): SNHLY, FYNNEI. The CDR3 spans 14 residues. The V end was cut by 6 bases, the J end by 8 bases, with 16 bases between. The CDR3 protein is CASRGDVGLEKLFF. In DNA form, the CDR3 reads TGTGCCAGCAGGGGGGACGTTGGGCTGGAAAAACTGTTTTTT.

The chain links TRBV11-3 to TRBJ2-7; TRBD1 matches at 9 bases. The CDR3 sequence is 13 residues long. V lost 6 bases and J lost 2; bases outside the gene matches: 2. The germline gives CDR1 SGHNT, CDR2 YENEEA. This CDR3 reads CASRGQGTYEQYF. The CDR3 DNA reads TGTGCCAGCAGGGGACAGGGAACCTACGAGCAGTACTTC.

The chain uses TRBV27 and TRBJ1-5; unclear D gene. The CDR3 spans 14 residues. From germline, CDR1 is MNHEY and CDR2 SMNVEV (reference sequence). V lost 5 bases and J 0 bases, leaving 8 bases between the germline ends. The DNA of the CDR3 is TGTGCCAGCAGTAGAAAGTATAGCAATCAGCCCCAGCATTTT. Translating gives CASSRKYSNQPQHF.

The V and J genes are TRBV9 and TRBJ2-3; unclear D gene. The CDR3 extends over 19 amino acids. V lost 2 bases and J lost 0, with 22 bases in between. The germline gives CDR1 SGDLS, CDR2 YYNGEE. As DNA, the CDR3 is TGTGCCAGCAGCGTCCGTAGTTCCCCTTTCTCAAGGAGCACAGATACGCAGTATTTT. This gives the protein CASSVRSSPFSRSTDTQYF.

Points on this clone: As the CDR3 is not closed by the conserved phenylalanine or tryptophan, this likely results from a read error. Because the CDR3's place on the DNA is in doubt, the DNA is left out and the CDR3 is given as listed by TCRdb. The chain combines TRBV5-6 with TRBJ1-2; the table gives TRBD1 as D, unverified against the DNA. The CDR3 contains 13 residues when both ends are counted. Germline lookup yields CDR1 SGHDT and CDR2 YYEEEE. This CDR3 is CASSSAGQGIRKL.

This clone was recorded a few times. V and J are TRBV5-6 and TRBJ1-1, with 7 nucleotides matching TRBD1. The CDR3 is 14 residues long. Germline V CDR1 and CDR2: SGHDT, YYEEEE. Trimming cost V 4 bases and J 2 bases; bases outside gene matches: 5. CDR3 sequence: CASSRDRANTEAFF. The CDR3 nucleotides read TGTGCCAGCAGCCGGGACAGAGCCAACACTGAAGCTTTCTTT.

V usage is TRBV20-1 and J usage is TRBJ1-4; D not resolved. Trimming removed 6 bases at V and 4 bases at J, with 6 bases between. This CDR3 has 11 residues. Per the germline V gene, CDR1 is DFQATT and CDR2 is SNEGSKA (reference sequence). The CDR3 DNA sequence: TGCAGTGCCTTGCTTAATGAAAAACTGTTTTTT. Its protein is CSALLNEKLFF.

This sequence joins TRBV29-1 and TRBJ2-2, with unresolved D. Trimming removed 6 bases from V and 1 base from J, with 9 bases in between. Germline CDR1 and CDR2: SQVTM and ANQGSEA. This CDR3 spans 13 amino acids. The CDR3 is CSVTDGNTGELFF. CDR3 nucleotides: TGCAGCGTCACTGACGGGAACACCGGGGAGCTGTTTTTT.

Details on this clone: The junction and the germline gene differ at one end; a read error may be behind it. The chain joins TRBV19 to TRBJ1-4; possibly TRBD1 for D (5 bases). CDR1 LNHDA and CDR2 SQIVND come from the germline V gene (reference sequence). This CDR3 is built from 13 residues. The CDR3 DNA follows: TGTGCCAGTAGTATCCCCGGACAAGAAAAAATGTTTTTT. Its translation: CASSIPGQEKMFF.

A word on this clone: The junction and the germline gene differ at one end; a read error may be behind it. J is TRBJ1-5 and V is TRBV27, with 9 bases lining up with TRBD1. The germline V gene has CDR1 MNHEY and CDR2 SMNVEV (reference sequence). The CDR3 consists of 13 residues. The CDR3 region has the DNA TGTGCCAGCAGTTCCTTTACAGGGGGCCCACGGTATTTT. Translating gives CASSSFTGGPRYF.

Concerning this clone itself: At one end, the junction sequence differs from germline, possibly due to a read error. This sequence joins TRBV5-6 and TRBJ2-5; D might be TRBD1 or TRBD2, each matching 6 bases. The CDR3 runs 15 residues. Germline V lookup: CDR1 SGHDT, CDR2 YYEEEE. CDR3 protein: CASSLVGVGGLVRDF. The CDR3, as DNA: TGTGCCAGCAGCCTGGTTGGAGTGGGGGGCCTAGTTCGAGACTTC. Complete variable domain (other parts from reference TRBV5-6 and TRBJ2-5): DAGVTQSPTHLIKTRGQQVTLRCSPKSGHDTVSWYQQALGQGPQFIFQYYEEEERQRGNFPDRFSGHQFPNYSSELNVNALLLGDSALYLCASSLVGVGGLVRDFGPGTRLLVL.

This CDR3 reads CAISEGQGANEQYF. The DNA of the CDR3 is TGTGCCATCAGTGAGGGACAGGGTGCCAACGAGCAGTACTTC. The chain carries TRBV10-3 and TRBJ2-7; 8 nucleotides line up with TRBD1. Germline lookup yields CDR1 ENHRY and CDR2 SYGVKD. The CDR3 consists of 14 residues. J lost 5 bases, V lost 2 bases, and 5 bases had no gene match.

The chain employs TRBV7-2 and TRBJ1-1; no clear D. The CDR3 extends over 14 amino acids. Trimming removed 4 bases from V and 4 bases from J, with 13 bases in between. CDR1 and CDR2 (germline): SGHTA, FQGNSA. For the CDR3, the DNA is TGTGCCAGCAGCTCGGTGAGGGTTCGCACTGAAGCTTTCTTT. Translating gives CASSSVRVRTEAFF.

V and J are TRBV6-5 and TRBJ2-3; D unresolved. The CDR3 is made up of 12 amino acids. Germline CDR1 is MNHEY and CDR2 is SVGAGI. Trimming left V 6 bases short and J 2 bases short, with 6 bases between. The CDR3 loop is CASSTDTDTQYF. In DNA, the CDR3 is TGTGCCAGCAGCACCGACACAGATACGCAGTATTTT.

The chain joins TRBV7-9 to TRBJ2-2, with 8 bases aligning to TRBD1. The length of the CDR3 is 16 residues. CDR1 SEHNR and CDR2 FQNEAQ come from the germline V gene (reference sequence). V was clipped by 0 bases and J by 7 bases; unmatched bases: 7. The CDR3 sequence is CASSLAPTGADGELFF. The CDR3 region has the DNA TGTGCCAGCAGCTTAGCACCGACAGGGGCCGACGGGGAGCTGTTTTTT.

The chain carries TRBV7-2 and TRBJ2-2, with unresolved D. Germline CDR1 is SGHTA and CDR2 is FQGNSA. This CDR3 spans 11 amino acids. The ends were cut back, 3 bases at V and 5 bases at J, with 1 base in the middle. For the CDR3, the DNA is TGTGCCAGCAGCTTTACCGGGGAGCTGTTTTTT. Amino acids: CASSFTGELFF.

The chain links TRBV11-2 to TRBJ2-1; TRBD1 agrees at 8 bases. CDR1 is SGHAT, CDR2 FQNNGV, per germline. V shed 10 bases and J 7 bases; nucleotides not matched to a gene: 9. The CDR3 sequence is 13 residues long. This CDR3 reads CATATGVGNEQFF. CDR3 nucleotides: TGTGCCACCGCGACAGGGGTGGGGAATGAGCAGTTCTTC.

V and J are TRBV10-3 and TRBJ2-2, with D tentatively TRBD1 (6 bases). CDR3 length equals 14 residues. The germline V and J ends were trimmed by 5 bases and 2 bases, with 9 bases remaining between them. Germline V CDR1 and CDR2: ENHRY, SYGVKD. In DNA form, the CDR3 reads TGTGCCATCAGTACGGGACAAAACACCGGGGAGCTGTTTTTT. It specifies CAISTGQNTGELFF.